Below are 16 T cell receptor beta chains sequenced from a single sample in a study of blood T cell repertoires in COVID-19. Clones were sequenced by immunoSEQ multiplex PCR, and TCRdb holds only the in-frame ones, with some missing. The sample has about 65,000 clones, 80% to 95% seen once. The sequenced sample was peripheral blood. The receptor set was obtained from a man between 70 and 80 years old with active COVID-19.

The chain has TRBV3-1 (or the pseudogene TRBV3-2) and TRBJ2-7, with D maybe TRBD2 (6 bases). The CDR3 is 12 amino acids. Germline V gives CDR1 LGHDT, CDR2 YNNKEL (reference sequence). V lost 4 bases to trimming and J lost 5 bases, with 9 bases between them. This chain's CDR3 is CASSLGGNEQYV. The CDR3 nucleotides read TGTGCCAGCAGCCTGGGGGGAAACGAGCAGTACGTC.

The CDR3 region is CASSSGESTDTQYF. Here the CDR3 DNA reads TGTGCCAGCAGCTCTGGGGAGAGCACAGATACGCAGTATTTT. The chain has TRBV7-2 and TRBJ2-3, with D possibly TRBD2 on 5 matching bases. Germline V lookup: CDR1 SGHTA, CDR2 FQGNSA. V lost 4 bases and J lost 0, with 8 bases in between. CDR3 length: 14 residues. Drawing the rest from reference TRBV7-2 and TRBJ2-3, the complete variable domain is GAGVSQSPSNKVTEKGKDVELRCDPISGHTALYWYRQSLGQGLEFLIYFQGNSAPDKSGLPSDRFSAERTGGSVSTLTIQRTQQEDSAVYLCASSSGESTDTQYFGPGTRLTVL.

The chain links TRBV27 to TRBJ1-2; TRBD1 matches 8 bases. This CDR3 has 16 residues. Germline V CDR1 and CDR2: MNHEY, SMNVEV (reference sequence). V shed 5 bases, J shed 0 bases, and the junction held 8 bases outside the gene matches. This CDR3 is CASSTTGGLANYGYTF. As DNA, the CDR3 is TGTGCCAGCAGTACCACAGGGGGGTTAGCTAACTATGGCTACACCTTC.

The chain joins TRBV7-8 to TRBJ2-1; perhaps TRBD1 as D (6 bases). Per the germline V gene, CDR1 is SGHVS and CDR2 is FQNEAQ. The CDR3 contains 16 residues. V was shortened by 0 bases and J by 4 bases, with 13 bases between the two germline ends. Here the CDR3 reads CASSLAGAGVYNEQFF. The DNA for the CDR3 is TGTGCCAGCAGCTTAGCGGGGGCAGGGGTTTACAATGAGCAGTTCTTC. The complete variable domain, with remaining parts taken from reference TRBV7-8 and TRBJ2-1, reads GAGVSQSPRYKVAKRGQDVALRCDPISGHVSLFWYQQALGQGPEFLTYFQNEAQLDKSGLPSDRFFAERPEGSVSTLKIQRTQQEDSAVYLCASSLAGAGVYNEQFFGPGTRLTVL.

CDR3 DNA sequence: TGTGCCAGCAGCCCGAGGGGGAATCAGCCCCAGCATTTT. It is translated as CASSPRGNQPQHF. This chain links TRBV14 with TRBJ1-5, with D possibly matching TRBD1 (6 bases). Germline CDR1 reads SGHDN; CDR2 reads FVKESK. The V gene lost 4 bases and the J gene lost 4 bases, with 8 bases spanning the gap. This CDR3 is 13 amino acids long.

The chain has TRBV19 and TRBJ2-2, with D maybe TRBD1 (5 bases). Trimming stripped 1 base from V and 2 bases from J, with 8 bases between. The CDR3 runs to 15 residues. The germline V gene encodes CDR1 LNHDA and CDR2 SQIVND (reference sequence). CDR3 sequence (DNA): TGTGCCAGTAGTATAGTAGACAGAAACACCGGGGAGCTGTTTTTT. This gives the protein CASSIVDRNTGELFF.

The V call is TRBV19, the J call TRBJ1-2, with 11 nucleotides matching TRBD1. Trimming at V came to 4 bases and at J to 4 bases, leaving 5 bases not matched to a gene. Germline CDR1 is LNHDA and CDR2 is SQIVND (reference sequence). The CDR3 loop spans 15 amino acids. The CDR3 DNA reads TGTGCCAGTAGTAAGGGACAGGGGGTCATCTATGGCTACACCTTC. Translated, it gives CASSKGQGVIYGYTF.

This sequence joins TRBV11-2 and TRBJ2-1, with a weak D call TRBD1 (5 bases). V gave up 10 bases and J gave up 7 bases, with 14 bases separating them. Germline assignment: CDR1 SGHAT and CDR2 FQNNGV. The CDR3 covers 12 residues. The CDR3 bases are TGTGCCACCAACTCACAGGTAAATGAGCAGTTCTTC. Translation: CATNSQVNEQFF.

This chain connects TRBV11-2 to TRBJ2-7; 8 bases are a match to TRBD1. In germline, CDR1 is SGHAT, CDR2 FQNNGV. The trim removed 5 bases at V and 2 bases at J, leaving 14 bases unmatched. The CDR3 covers 17 residues. CDR3 loop: CASSQSPGQASPYEQYV. CDR3 nucleotide sequence: TGTGCCAGCAGCCAGTCTCCGGGACAGGCATCCCCCTACGAGCAGTACGTC.

The chain couples TRBV7-2 to TRBJ2-5, with D perhaps matching TRBD1 (5 bases). The V and J ends lost 2 bases and 2 bases respectively, with 9 bases between them. In germline, CDR1 is SGHTA, CDR2 FQGNSA. The CDR3 is 14 amino acids. Here the CDR3 reads CASSLRTSQETQYF. In nucleotides, the CDR3 is TGTGCCAGCAGCTTACGGACATCGCAAGAGACCCAGTACTTC.

V is TRBV7-2 and J is TRBJ1-6; a weak D match, TRBD1 (6 bases). Per the germline V gene, CDR1 is SGHTA and CDR2 is FQGNSA. V was shortened by 1 base and J by 7 bases, with 14 bases between the two germline ends. The CDR3 covers 16 residues. CDR3 DNA: TGTGCCAGCAGCTTAGAGGGGGGGATCGGGAATTCACCCCTCCACTTT. Translated, it gives CASSLEGGIGNSPLHF.

The genes are TRBV6-5 and TRBJ2-1, with TRBD2 matching over 10 bases. The CDR3 spans 15 residues. Trimming at V came to 4 bases and at J to 7 bases, leaving 7 bases not matched to a gene. Per the germline V gene, CDR1 is MNHEY and CDR2 is SVGAGI. The CDR3 region has the DNA TGTGCCAGCAGTTGGTCTAGCGGGGGCGTAAATGAGCAGTTCTTC. It encodes CASSWSSGGVNEQFF.

On this clone itself: A junction end diverges from the germline sequence, so it may reflect a read error. The V and J genes are TRBV27 and TRBJ2-2; 9 positions agree with TRBD2. CDR1 and CDR2 (germline): MNHEY, SMNVEV (reference sequence). The CDR3 totals 16 residues. CDR3 DNA sequence: TGTGCCGGCAGTTTAGTGCGGGGGGGCCCCGCCGGGGAGCTGTTTTTT. Translating it yields CAGSLVRGGPAGELFF.

The chain joins TRBV2 to TRBJ1-2; TRBD1 might be the D (5 bases). Per germline, CDR1 SNHLY and CDR2 FYNNEI. The CDR3 loop spans 14 amino acids. Trimming shortened V by 0 bases and J by 12 bases, and 17 bases separated the two germline ends. The CDR3 DNA sequence: TGTGCCAGCAGTGAAGCGGGGCAGGCCCGGTCAGACACCTTC. Translation: CASSEAGQARSDTF.

V usage is TRBV11-3 and J usage is TRBJ2-4, with a possible D match to TRBD2 (5 bases). The CDR3 extends over 14 amino acids. Germline values: CDR1 SGHNT, CDR2 YENEEA. The V end lost 1 base, the J end lost 7 bases, and 11 bases lay between the germline ends. The CDR3 sequence: CASSLVAGGNIQYF. CDR3 coding DNA: TGTGCCAGCAGCTTAGTTGCGGGTGGGAACATTCAGTACTTC.

V is TRBV7-9 and J is TRBJ2-3; D is unresolved. Between the trimmed V and J ends, which lost 5 bases and 1 base, there was a span of 10 bases. Germline V gives CDR1 SEHNR, CDR2 FQNEAQ (reference sequence). The CDR3 is 14 amino acids. In DNA form, the CDR3 reads TGTGCCAGCAGCCCCCGCGTGGGCACAGATACGCAGTATTTT. It codes for CASSPRVGTDTQYF.